Here is one T cell receptor (beta chain) with its context. The antigen is undetermined. The data stem from a study of OX40 agonist ivuxolimab in advanced cancers. Across the whole study: Participants averaged 60 years of age (range about 23 to 80) and were 82.7% male. Patients with prior anti-PD-1, anti-PD-L1 or anti-CTLA-4 therapy were eligible; about 41% had some.

Some clones are missing from TCRdb's copy, which holds only in-frame ones; the method was immunoSEQ multiplex PCR. This table holds over 60,000 clones, about 91% found once. Study-wide findings and caveats: At 0.1 to 3.0 mg/kg and by week 6, clonal expansion occurred in CD4+ and CD8+ blood T cells. Relative to CD4+, CD8+ T cells held more expanded clones on average.

The V gene lost 5 bases and the J gene lost 1 base, with 5 bases spanning the gap. Germline V gene lookup returns CDR1 SQVTM and CDR2 ANQGSEA. This CDR3 has 11 residues. Sequenced material: CD4+ or CD8+ T cells sorted from blood, taken in a trial of the OX40 agonist ivuxolimab. This sequence joins TRBV29-1 and TRBJ1-1; D is unclear. The origin of this receptor is an adult with an advanced solid tumor such as melanoma, head and neck, liver or kidney cancer. This chain's CDR3 is CSVITNTEAFF. For the CDR3, the DNA is TGCAGCGTTATCACGAACACTGAAGCTTTCTTT.